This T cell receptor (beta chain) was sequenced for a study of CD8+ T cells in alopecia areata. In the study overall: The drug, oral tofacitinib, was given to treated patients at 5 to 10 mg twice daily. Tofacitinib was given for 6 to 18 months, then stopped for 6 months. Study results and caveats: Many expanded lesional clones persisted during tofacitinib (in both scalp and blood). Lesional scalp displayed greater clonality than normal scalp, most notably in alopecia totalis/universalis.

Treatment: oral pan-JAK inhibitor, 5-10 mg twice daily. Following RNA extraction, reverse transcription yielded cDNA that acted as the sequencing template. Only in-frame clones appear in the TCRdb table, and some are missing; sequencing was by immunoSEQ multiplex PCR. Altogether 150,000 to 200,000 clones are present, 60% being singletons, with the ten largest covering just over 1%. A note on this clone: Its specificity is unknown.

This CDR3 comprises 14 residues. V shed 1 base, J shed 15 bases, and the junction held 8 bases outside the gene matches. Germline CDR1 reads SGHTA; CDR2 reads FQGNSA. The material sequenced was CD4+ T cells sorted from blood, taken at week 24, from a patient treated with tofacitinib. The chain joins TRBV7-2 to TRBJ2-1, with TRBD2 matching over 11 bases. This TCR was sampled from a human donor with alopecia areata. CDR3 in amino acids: CASSLVVLAGGWFF. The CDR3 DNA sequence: TGTGCCAGCAGCTTAGTGGTCCTAGCGGGGGGATGGTTCTTC.